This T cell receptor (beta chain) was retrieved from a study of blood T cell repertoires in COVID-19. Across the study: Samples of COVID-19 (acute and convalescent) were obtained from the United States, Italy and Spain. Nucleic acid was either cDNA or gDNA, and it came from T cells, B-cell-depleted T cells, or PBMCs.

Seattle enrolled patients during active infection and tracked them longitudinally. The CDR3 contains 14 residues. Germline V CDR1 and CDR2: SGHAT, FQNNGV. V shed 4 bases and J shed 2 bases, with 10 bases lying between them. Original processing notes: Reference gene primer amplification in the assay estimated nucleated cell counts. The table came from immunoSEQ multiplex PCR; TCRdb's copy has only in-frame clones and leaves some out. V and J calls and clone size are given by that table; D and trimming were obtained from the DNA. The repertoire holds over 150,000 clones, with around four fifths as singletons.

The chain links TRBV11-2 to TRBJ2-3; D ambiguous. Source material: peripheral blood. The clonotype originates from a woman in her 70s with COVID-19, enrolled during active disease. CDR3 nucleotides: TGTGCCAGCAGCTCATTACGGTACACAGATACGCAGTATTTT. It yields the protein CASSSLRYTDTQYF.